The 20 T cell receptor beta chains presented below share a single source sample, sequenced in a study of T-cell memory formation after mild COVID-19. TCRdb reanalysed the 5' RACE reads using MiXCR and keeps one entry per CDR3 protein. The sample contains about 410,000 distinct CDR3 sequences, over 15% of which appear only once. Sequenced material: PBMCs or a T cell subset sorted from them (not recorded which). The receptors were gathered from a man between 18 and 29 years old who had mild COVID-19 (a few samples of this study predate the infection). Cell type and time point are not known.

This sequence joins TRBV6-2 or TRBV6-3 and TRBJ1-1; D unclear. Germline V CDR1 and CDR2: MNHEY, SVGEGT. The CDR3 has 12 residues. V lost 6 bases and J lost 6, with 11 bases in between. CDR3 protein: CASRDLGAEAFF. The CDR3 nucleotides are TGTGCCAGCAGAGATCTAGGCGCTGAAGCTTTCTTT.

As concerns this clonotype: A much larger clone differs from this one at a single base, so this may be a read error. The chain joins TRBV6-5 to TRBJ2-7, with D unresolved. Looked up from germline, CDR1 is MNHEY and CDR2 is SVGAGI. The CDR3 extends over 15 amino acids. CDR3 residues: CASSYSSGGSYEKYF. Written as DNA, the CDR3 is TGTGCCAGCAGTTACTCTTCCGGCGGCTCCTACGAGAAGTACTTC.

This clonotype was seen a few times. The chain employs TRBV20-1 and TRBJ2-1; either TRBD1 or TRBD2 may fit D (6 bases each). Germline V CDR1 and CDR2: DFQATT, SNEGSKA (reference sequence). The CDR3 length is 15 residues. V was clipped by 1 base and J by 6 bases, with 16 bases between them. The DNA for the CDR3 is TGCAGTGCTAGAGTGGTCCAGGGGAGGTCCAATGAGCAGTTCTTC. It is translated as CSARVVQGRSNEQFF.

In its sample, this clonotype was seen many times. The chain employs TRBV7-9 and TRBJ1-5; D gene ambiguous. Trimming removed 1 base from V and 7 bases from J, with 5 bases in between. Looked up from germline, CDR1 is SEHNR and CDR2 is FQNEAQ (reference sequence). The CDR3 contains 12 residues. The CDR3 nucleotides read TGTGCCAGCAGCTTAGAGGTGCAGCCCCAGCATTTT. It specifies CASSLEVQPQHF.

The sample holds a few counts of this clonotype. J is TRBJ1-1 and V is TRBV3-1; D gene uncertain. The CDR3 sequence is 12 residues long. Germline V gene data show CDR1 as LGHDT and CDR2 as YNNKEL (reference sequence). V lost 3 bases to trimming and J lost 5 bases, with 7 bases between them. The CDR3 loop reads CASSQGWTEAFF. The CDR3 nucleotides are TGTGCCAGCAGCCAGGGATGGACTGAAGCTTTCTTT.

J is TRBJ1-5 and V is TRBV7-2, with no clear D. Germline CDR1 is SGHTA and CDR2 is FQGNSA. V lost 0 bases and J lost 1, with 7 bases in between. CDR3 length equals 15 residues. CDR3 DNA: TGTGCCAGCAGCTTAGCTATGCAGAGCAATCAGCCCCAGCATTTT. As protein: CASSLAMQSNQPQHF.

At least ten counts were recorded for this clonotype. The V gene is TRBV12-3 or TRBV12-4, the J gene TRBJ2-1; 12 bases are shared with TRBD2. The CDR3 runs to 14 residues. After removal of 5 bases from V and 10 bases from J, the junction contained 6 bases not matched to a gene. For the CDR3, the DNA is TGTGCCAGCAGTCCTCCTAGCGGGGGGGGCGAGCAGTTCTTC. It yields the protein CASSPPSGGGEQFF.

This clonotype was recorded at least ten times. The chain recombines TRBV7-2 with TRBJ2-5, with 7 bases fitting TRBD1. Trimming removed 4 bases from V and 2 bases from J; junction bases left unmatched: 1. Germline CDR1 and CDR2: SGHTA and FQGNSA. The CDR3 has 13 residues. The CDR3 DNA is TGTGCCAGCAGCTCGGACAGGCAAGAGACCCAGTACTTC. Its protein is CASSSDRQETQYF. The entire variable domain, with the rest obtained from reference TRBV7-2 and TRBJ2-5, is as follows: GAGVSQSPSNKVTEKGKDVELRCDPISGHTALYWYRQSLGQGLEFLIYFQGNSAPDKSGLPSDRFSAERTGGSVSTLTIQRTQQEDSAVYLCASSSDRQETQYFGPGTRLLVL.

This clonotype was seen once. This chain joins TRBV7-2 and TRBJ1-3; 7 nucleotides align to TRBD1. Germline loops: CDR1 SGHTA, CDR2 FQGNSA. CDR3 length: 16 residues. V was pared by 3 bases and J by 8 bases, with 13 bases of the junction left unmatched. Here the CDR3 reads CASSFQTGRWVDTIYF. The CDR3 DNA reads as TGTGCCAGCAGCTTTCAGACAGGGCGGTGGGTGGACACCATATATTTT.

This clonotype was found a few times. The chain couples TRBV4-3 to TRBJ2-5, with 9 bases matching TRBD2. Trimming took 4 bases from V and 5 from J; bases not matched to a gene: 5. The germline V gene encodes CDR1 LGHNA and CDR2 YSLEER. This CDR3 spans 14 amino acids. CDR3 residues: CASSRIAGEETQYF. The DNA for the CDR3 is TGCGCCAGCAGCCGAATAGCGGGGGAGGAGACCCAGTACTTC.

The gene calls are TRBV12-3 or TRBV12-4 and TRBJ1-4; the match to TRBD1 covers 7 bases. This CDR3 is built from 14 residues. V gave up 4 bases and J gave up 5 bases; unmatched junction bases: 4. The CDR3 DNA reads as TGTGCCAGCAGTTCGGGACAGAGAAATGAAAAACTGTTTTTT. Its translation is CASSSGQRNEKLFF.

The chain combines TRBV6-2 or TRBV6-3 with TRBJ2-7; D is possibly TRBD2 (5 bases). V was trimmed by 5 bases and J by 2 bases, leaving 19 bases between them. Looked up from germline, CDR1 is MNHEY and CDR2 is SVGEGT. This CDR3 spans 16 amino acids. The CDR3 bases are TGTGCCAGCAGTCCCCGAGAGGGATTTCTAACCTACGAGCAGTACTTC. Amino acids: CASSPREGFLTYEQYF.

V is TRBV5-1 and J is TRBJ1-1; D ambiguous. V shed 2 bases and J shed 1 base, with 18 bases lying between them. In germline, CDR1 is SGHRS, CDR2 YFSETQ. The CDR3 consists of 17 residues. CDR3 region: CASSLGYEMKGNTEAFF. DNA of the CDR3: TGCGCCAGCAGCTTAGGATATGAGATGAAGGGGAACACTGAAGCTTTCTTT.

This clonotype was counted only a few times. The CDR3 bases are TGCGCCAGCAGCAAGGGACAGGGGGAAACTGAAGCTTTCTTT. As protein: CASSKGQGETEAFF. The chain has TRBV5-1 and TRBJ1-1; 11 nucleotides line up with TRBD1. The CDR3 sequence is 14 residues long. Germline lookup yields CDR1 SGHRS and CDR2 YFSETQ. Trimming at V came to 4 bases and at J to 5 bases, leaving 4 bases not matched to a gene.

This clonotype was counted between two and nine times. The chain links TRBV7-8 to TRBJ2-1; 8 nucleotides line up with TRBD2. V was pared by 4 bases and J by 6 bases, with 2 bases of the junction left unmatched. The V gene's germline CDR1 is SGHVS and CDR2 FQNEAQ. CDR3 size: 13 residues. This CDR3 is CASSSTSGNEQFF. The CDR3, as DNA: TGTGCCAGCAGCTCCACTAGCGGCAATGAGCAGTTCTTC.

This clonotype was seen only a few times. This chain uses TRBV27 with TRBJ1-2; 8 nucleotides line up with TRBD1. The germline V gene has CDR1 MNHEY and CDR2 SMNVEV (reference sequence). V shed 4 bases and J 3 bases; nucleotides not matched to a gene: 1. The CDR3 runs 13 residues. In nucleotides, the CDR3 is TGTGCCAGCAGTTCACAGGGGGACTATGGCTACACCTTC. Amino acid sequence: CASSSQGDYGYTF.

A few counts support this clonotype. The rearrangement uses TRBV7-9 and TRBJ1-1; no definite D call. The V gene's germline CDR1 is SEHNR and CDR2 FQNEAQ (reference sequence). V lost 1 base, J lost 4 bases, and 7 bases lay in between. The CDR3 sequence is 13 residues long. The CDR3 protein is CASSLDLFTEAFF. The CDR3 coding sequence is TGTGCCAGCAGCTTAGATTTGTTCACTGAAGCTTTCTTT.

The rearrangement uses TRBV5-4 and TRBJ1-1; tentatively, D is TRBD1 (5 bases). The CDR3 has 13 residues. Germline assignment: CDR1 SGHNT and CDR2 YYREEE (reference sequence). The ends were cut back, 5 bases at V and 7 bases at J, with 15 bases in the middle. The CDR3 is CASSPRDGSEAFF. The CDR3 nucleotides are TGTGCCAGCAGTCCCAGGGACGGTAGTGAAGCTTTCTTT.

This clonotype showed up just a few times. CDR3 nucleotide sequence: TGTGCCAGTACTATTACTTACTCTGGGGCCAACGTCCTGACTTTC. Its translation is CASTITYSGANVLTF. The rearrangement uses TRBV19 and TRBJ2-6; D gene ambiguous. V was cut by 7 bases and J by 0 bases, with 10 bases left in between. This CDR3 contains 15 residues. Per the germline V gene, CDR1 is LNHDA and CDR2 is SQIVND (reference sequence).

Only a few counts were recorded for this clonotype. The CDR3 nucleotides read TGCGCCAGCAGCCAAACAGGACTAGCGGGGCATCAAGAGACCCAGTACTTC. This gives the protein CASSQTGLAGHQETQYF. V gene TRBV4-3 combines with J gene TRBJ2-5; 12 positions match TRBD2. V gave up 2 bases and J gave up 2 bases; unmatched junction bases: 6. This CDR3 has 17 residues. Per germline, CDR1 LGHNA and CDR2 YSLEER.